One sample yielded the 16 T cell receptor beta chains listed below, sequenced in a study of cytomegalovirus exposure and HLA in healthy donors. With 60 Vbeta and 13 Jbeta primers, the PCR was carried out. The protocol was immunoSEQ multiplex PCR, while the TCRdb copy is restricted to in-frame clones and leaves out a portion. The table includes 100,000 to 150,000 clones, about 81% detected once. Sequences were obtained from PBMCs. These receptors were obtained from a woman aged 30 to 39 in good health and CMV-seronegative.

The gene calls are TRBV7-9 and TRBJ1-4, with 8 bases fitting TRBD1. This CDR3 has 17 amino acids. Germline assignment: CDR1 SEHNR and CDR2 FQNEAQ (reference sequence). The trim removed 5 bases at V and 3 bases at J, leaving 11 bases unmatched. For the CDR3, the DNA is TGTGCCAGCAGCCCATTAATGCAGGGGGCGGCTAATGAAAAACTGTTTTTT. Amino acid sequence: CASSPLMQGAANEKLFF.

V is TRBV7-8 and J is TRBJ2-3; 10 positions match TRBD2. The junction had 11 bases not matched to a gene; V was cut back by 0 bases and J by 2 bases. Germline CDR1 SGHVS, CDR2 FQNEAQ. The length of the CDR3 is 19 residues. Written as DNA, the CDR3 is TGTGCCAGCAGCTTAGCGTATGAGAGTGGGACTAGCGTCACAGATACGCAGTATTTT. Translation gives CASSLAYESGTSVTDTQYF. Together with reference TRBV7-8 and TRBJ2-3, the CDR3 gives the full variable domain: GAGVSQSPRYKVAKRGQDVALRCDPISGHVSLFWYQQALGQGPEFLTYFQNEAQLDKSGLPSDRFFAERPEGSVSTLKIQRTQQEDSAVYLCASSLAYESGTSVTDTQYFGPGTRLTVL.

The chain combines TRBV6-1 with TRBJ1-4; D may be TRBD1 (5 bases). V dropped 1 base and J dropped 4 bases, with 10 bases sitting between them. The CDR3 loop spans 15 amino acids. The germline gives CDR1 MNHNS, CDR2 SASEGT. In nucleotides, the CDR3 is TGTGCCAGCAGTGAAGGCTGGGGCCTTAATGAAAAACTGTTTTTT. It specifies CASSEGWGLNEKLFF.

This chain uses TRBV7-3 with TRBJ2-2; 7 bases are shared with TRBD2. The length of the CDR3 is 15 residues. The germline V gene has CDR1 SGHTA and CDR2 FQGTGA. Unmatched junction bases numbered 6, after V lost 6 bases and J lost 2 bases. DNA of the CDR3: TGTGCCAGCAGGCTTCCGGGACTAAACACCGGGGAGCTGTTTTTT. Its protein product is CASRLPGLNTGELFF.

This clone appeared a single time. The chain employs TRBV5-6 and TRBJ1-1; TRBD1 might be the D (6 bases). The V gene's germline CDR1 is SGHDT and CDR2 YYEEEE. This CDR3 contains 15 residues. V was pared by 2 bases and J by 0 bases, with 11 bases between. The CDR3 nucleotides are TGTGCCAGCAGCTTCTACAGGGAATTGAACACTGAAGCTTTCTTT. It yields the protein CASSFYRELNTEAFF.

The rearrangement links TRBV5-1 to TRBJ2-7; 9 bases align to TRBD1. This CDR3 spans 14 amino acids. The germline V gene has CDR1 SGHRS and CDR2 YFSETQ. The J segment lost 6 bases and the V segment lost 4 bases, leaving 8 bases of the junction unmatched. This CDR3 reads CASSTWTGDREQYF. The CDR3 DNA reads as TGCGCCAGCAGCACCTGGACAGGGGATCGCGAGCAGTACTTC.

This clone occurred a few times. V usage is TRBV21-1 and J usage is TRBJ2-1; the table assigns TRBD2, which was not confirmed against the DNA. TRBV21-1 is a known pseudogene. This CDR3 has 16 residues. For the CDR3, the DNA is TGTGCCAGCACCGACCTCCTAGCGAGACTTCACAATGAGCAGTTCTTC. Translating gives CASTDLLARLHNEQFF.

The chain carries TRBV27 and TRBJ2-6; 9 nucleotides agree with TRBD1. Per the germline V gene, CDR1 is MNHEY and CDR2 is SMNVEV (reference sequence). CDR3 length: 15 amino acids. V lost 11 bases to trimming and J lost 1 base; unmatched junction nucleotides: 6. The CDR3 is CAARDRDSGANVLTF. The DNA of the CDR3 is TGTGCCGCGAGGGACAGGGATTCTGGGGCCAACGTCCTGACTTTC. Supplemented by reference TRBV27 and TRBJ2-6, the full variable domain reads EAQVTQNPRYLITVTGKKLTVTCSQNMNHEYMSWYRQDPGLGLRQIYYSMNVEVTDKGDVPEGYKVSRKEKRNFPLILESPSPNQTSLYFCAARDRDSGANVLTFGAGSRLTVL.

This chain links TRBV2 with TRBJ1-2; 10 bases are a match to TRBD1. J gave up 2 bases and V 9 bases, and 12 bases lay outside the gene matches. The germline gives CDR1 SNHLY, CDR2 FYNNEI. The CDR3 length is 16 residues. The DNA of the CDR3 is TGTGCCAGGAACCTCGGGACAGGGGCCACCAACTATGGCTACACCTTC. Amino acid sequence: CARNLGTGATNYGYTF.

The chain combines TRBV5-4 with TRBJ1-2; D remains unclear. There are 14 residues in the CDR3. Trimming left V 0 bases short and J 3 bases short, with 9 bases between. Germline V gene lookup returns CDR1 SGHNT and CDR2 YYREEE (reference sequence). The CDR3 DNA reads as TGTGCCAGCAGCTTGGGCGGGGTTGACTATGGCTACACCTTC. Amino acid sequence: CASSLGGVDYGYTF.

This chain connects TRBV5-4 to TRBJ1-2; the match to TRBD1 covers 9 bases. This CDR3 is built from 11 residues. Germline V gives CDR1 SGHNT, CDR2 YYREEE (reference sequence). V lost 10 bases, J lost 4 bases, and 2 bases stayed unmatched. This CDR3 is CAGQGSYGYTF. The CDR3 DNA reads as TGTGCCGGACAGGGGTCCTATGGCTACACCTTC.

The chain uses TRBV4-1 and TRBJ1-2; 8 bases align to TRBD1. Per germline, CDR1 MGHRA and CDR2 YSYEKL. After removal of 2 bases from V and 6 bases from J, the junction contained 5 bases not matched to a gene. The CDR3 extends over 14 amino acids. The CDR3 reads CASSQSTGVDGYTF. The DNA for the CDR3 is TGCGCCAGCAGCCAATCGACAGGGGTTGATGGCTACACCTTC.

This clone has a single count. CDR3 protein: CASSRAGRDNQPQHF. The CDR3 nucleotides are TGTGCCAGTAGTCGGGCAGGGAGGGACAATCAGCCCCAGCATTTT. This chain joins TRBV19 and TRBJ1-5; D may be TRBD1 (5 bases). V lost 5 bases to trimming and J lost 3 bases, with 14 bases between them. Per germline, CDR1 LNHDA and CDR2 SQIVND (reference sequence). CDR3 length: 15 residues.

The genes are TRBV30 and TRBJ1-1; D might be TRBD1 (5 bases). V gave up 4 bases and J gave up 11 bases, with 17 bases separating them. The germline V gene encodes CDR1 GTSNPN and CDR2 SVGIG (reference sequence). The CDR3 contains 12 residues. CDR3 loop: CAWTAGPGAAFF. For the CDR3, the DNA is TGTGCCTGGACGGCCGGACCTGGGGCTGCTTTCTTT. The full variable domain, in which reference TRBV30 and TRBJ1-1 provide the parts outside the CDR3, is SQTIHQWPATLVQPVGSPLSLECTVEGTSNPNLYWYRQAAGRGLQLLFYSVGIGQISSEVPQNLSASRPQDRQFILSSKKLLLSDSGFYLCAWTAGPGAAFFGQGTRLTVV.

CDR3 amino acids: CASSARTGGGETQYF. Here the CDR3 DNA reads TGTGCCAGCAGCGCGAGGACAGGGGGAGGAGAGACCCAGTACTTC. This chain links TRBV9 with TRBJ2-5, with 10 bases identical to TRBD1. Germline CDR1 is SGDLS and CDR2 is YYNGEE. Losses at the gene ends were 3 bases for V and 4 bases for J; bases not matched to a gene: 6. The CDR3 sequence is 15 residues long.

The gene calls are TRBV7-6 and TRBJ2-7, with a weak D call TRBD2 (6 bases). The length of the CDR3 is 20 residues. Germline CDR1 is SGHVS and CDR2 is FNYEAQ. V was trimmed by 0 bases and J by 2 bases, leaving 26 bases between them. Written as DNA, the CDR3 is TGTGCCAGCAGCTTAGCCGGCGTAAGACTAGGGCAAACGTCACCCTACGAGCAGTACTTC. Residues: CASSLAGVRLGQTSPYEQYF. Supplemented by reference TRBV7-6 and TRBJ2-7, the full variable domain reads GAGVSQSPRYKVTKRGQDVALRCDPISGHVSLYWYRQALGQGPEFLTYFNYEAQQDKSGLPNDRFSAERPEGSISTLTIQRTEQRDSAMYRCASSLAGVRLGQTSPYEQYFGPGTRLTVT.